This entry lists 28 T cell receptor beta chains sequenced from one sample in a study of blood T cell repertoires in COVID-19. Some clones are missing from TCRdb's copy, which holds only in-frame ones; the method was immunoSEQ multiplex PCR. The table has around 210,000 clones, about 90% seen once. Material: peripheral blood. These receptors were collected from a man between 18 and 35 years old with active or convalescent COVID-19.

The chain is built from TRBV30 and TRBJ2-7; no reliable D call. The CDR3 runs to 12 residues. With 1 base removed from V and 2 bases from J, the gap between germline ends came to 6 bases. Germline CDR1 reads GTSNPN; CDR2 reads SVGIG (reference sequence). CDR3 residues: CAWSAQTYEQYF. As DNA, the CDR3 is TGTGCCTGGAGTGCCCAGACCTACGAGCAGTACTTC.

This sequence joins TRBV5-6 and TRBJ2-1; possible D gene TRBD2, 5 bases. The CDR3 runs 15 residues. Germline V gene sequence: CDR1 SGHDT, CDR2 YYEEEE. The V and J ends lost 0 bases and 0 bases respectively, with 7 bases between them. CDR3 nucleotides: TGTGCCAGCAGCTTGGGGAGGAGCTCCTACAATGAGCAGTTCTTC. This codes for CASSLGRSSYNEQFF.

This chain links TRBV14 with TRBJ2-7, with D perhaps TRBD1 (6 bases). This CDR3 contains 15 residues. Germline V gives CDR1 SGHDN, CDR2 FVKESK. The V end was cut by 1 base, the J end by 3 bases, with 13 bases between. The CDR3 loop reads CASSQASGQVYEQYF. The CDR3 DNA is TGTGCCAGCAGCCAAGCTTCGGGACAAGTCTACGAGCAGTACTTC.

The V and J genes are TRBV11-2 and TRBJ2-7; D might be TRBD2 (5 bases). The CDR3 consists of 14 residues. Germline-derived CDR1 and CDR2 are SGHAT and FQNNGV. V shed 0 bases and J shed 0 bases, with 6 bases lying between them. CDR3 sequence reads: CASSLEGSSYEQYF. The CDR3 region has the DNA TGTGCCAGCAGCTTAGAGGGGAGCTCCTACGAGCAGTACTTC.

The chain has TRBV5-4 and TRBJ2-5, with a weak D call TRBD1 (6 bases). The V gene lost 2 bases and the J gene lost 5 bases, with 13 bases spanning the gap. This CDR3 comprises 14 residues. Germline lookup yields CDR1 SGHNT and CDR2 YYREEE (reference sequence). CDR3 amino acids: CASSLPTGTETQYF. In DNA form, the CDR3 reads TGTGCCAGCAGCTTACCTACAGGGACCGAGACCCAGTACTTC.

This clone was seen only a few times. In DNA, the CDR3 is TGTGCCAGCAGCCAAGATGCCCCCGGGACAGAGGATTCACCCCTCCACTTT. This sequence encodes CASSQDAPGTEDSPLHF. This sequence joins TRBV7-9 and TRBJ1-6; TRBD1 aligns across 7 bases. Germline lookup yields CDR1 SEHNR and CDR2 FQNEAQ (reference sequence). The CDR3 has 17 amino acids. Trimming took 5 bases from V and 8 from J; bases not matched to a gene: 15.

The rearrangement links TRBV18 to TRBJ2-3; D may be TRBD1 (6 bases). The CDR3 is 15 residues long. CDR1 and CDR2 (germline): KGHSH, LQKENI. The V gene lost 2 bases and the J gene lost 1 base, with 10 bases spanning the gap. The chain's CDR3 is CASSPRGMGTDTQYF. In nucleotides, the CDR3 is TGTGCCAGCTCACCAAGGGGGATGGGCACAGATACGCAGTATTTT.

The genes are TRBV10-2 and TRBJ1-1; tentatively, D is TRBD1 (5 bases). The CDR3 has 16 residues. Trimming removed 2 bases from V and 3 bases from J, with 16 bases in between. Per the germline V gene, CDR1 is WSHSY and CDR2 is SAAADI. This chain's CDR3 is CASSEGGQGRDTEAFF. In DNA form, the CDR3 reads TGCGCCAGCAGTGAGGGTGGCCAGGGAAGGGACACTGAAGCTTTCTTT.

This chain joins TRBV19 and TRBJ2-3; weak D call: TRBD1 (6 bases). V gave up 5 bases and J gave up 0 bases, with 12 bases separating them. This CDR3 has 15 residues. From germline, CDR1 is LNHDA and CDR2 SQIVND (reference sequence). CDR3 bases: TGTGCCAGTAGTGAGGGGACAACTAGCACAGATACGCAGTATTTT. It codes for CASSEGTTSTDTQYF.

CDR3 protein: CAWSRTRGRSNQPQHF. The CDR3 DNA sequence: TGTGCCTGGAGCCGAACGAGGGGGCGTAGCAATCAGCCCCAGCATTTT. V and J are TRBV30 and TRBJ1-5, with 7 bases that match TRBD1. The germline V gene encodes CDR1 GTSNPN and CDR2 SVGIG (reference sequence). This CDR3 region has 16 residues. V shed 3 bases, J shed 0 bases, and the junction held 8 bases outside the gene matches.

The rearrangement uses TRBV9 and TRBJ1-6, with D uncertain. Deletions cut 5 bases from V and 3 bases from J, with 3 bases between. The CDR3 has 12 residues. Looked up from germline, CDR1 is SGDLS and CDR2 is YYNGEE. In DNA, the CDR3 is TGTGCCAGCAGTCTCTATAATTCACCCCTCCACTTT. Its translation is CASSLYNSPLHF.

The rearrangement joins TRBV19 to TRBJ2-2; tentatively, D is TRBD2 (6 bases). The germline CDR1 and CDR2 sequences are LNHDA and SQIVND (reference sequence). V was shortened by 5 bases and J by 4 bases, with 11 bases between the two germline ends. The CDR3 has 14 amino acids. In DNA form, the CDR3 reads TGTGCCAGTAGTCCCGGGAGTTTCACCGGGGAGCTGTTTTTT. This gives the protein CASSPGSFTGELFF.

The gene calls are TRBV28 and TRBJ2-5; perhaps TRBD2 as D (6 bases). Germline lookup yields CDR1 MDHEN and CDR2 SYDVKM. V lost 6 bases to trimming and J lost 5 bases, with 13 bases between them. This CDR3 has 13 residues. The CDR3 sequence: CASSTGSPETQYF. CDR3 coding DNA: TGTGCCAGCAGCACCGGGAGTCCGGAGACCCAGTACTTC.

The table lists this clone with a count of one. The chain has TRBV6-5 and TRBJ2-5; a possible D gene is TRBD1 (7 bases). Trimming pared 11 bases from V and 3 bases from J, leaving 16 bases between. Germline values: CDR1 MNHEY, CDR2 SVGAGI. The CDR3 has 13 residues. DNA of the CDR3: TGTGCCGCAGGAGGGACAGTTAAAGAGACCCAGTACTTC. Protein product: CAAGGTVKETQYF.

Here the CDR3 reads CASSQDRRLAGEQYF. The CDR3 coding sequence is TGCGCCAGCAGCCAAGACAGGAGACTAGCGGGCGAGCAGTACTTC. J is TRBJ2-7 and V is TRBV4-3, with TRBD2 matching 10 bases. The junction had 5 bases not matched to a gene; V was cut back by 0 bases and J by 6 bases. The length of the CDR3 is 15 residues. Germline V gene sequence: CDR1 LGHNA, CDR2 YSLEER.

CDR3 in amino acids: CASSLQGIGYGYTF. The CDR3 DNA reads as TGTGCCAGCAGTTTACAGGGTATCGGCTATGGCTACACCTTC. V usage is TRBV7-9 and J usage is TRBJ1-2; perhaps TRBD1 as D (6 bases). Trimming cost V 6 bases and J 4 bases, with 15 bases left between them. The germline V gene has CDR1 SEHNR and CDR2 FQNEAQ (reference sequence). The CDR3 loop spans 14 amino acids. The entire variable domain, with the rest obtained from reference TRBV7-9 and TRBJ1-2, is as follows: DTGVSQNPRHKITKRGQNVTFRCDPISEHNRLYWYRQTLGQGPEFLTYFQNEAQLEKSRLLSDRFSAERPKGSFSTLEIQRTEQGDSAMYLCASSLQGIGYGYTFGSGTRLTVV.

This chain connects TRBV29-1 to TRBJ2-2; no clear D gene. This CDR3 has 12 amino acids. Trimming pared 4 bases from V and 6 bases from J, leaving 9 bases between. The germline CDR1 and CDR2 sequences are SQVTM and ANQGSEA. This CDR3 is CSVGSGPGELFF. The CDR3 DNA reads TGCAGCGTTGGAAGTGGGCCCGGGGAGCTGTTTTTT.

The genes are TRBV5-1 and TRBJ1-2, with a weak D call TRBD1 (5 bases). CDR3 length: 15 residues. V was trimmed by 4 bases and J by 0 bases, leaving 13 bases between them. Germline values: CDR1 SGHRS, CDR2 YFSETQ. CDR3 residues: CASSDPTAPNYGYTF. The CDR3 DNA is TGCGCCAGCAGCGATCCGACAGCTCCTAACTATGGCTACACCTTC.

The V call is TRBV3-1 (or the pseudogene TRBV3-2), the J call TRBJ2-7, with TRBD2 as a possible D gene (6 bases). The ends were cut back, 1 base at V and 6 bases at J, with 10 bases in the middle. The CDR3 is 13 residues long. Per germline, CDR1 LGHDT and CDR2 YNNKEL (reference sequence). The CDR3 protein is CASSQGVGGEQYF. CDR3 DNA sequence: TGTGCCAGCAGCCAAGGCGTGGGGGGCGAGCAGTACTTC.

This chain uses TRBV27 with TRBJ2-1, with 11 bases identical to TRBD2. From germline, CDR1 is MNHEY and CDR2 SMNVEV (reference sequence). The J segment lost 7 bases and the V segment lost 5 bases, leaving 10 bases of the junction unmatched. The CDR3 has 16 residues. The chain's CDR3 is CASSLMTSGIRNEQFF. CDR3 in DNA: TGTGCCAGCAGTCTGATGACTAGCGGGATTAGGAATGAGCAGTTCTTC.

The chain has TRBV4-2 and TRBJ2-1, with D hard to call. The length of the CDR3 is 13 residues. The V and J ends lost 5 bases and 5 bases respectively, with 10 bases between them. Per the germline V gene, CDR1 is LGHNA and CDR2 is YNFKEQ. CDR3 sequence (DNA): TGTGCCAGCAGCGAGGCGTCAGACAATGAGCAGTTCTTC. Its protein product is CASSEASDNEQFF.

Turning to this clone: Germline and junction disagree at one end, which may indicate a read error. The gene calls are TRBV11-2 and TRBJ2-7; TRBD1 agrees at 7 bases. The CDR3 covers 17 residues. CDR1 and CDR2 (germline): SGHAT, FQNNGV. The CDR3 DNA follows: TGTGCCAGCACCTTACGAGAATTCAGGGGGAGTTCATACGAGCAGTACTTC. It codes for CASTLREFRGSSYEQYF.

CDR3 sequence (DNA): TGTGCCAGCAGCTTCTCCCCAGGGCCACAAGAGACCCAGTACTTC. Encoded protein: CASSFSPGPQETQYF. The chain couples TRBV7-3 to TRBJ2-5; tentative D call: TRBD1 (5 bases). Trimming stripped 3 bases from V and 2 bases from J, with 13 bases between. The CDR3 runs 15 residues. The germline V gene encodes CDR1 SGHTA and CDR2 FQGTGA. Supplemented by reference TRBV7-3 and TRBJ2-5, the full variable domain reads GAGVSQTPSNKVTEKGKYVELRCDPISGHTALYWYRQSLGQGPEFLIYFQGTGAADDSGLPNDRFFAVRPEGSVSTLKIQRTERGDSAVYLCASSFSPGPQETQYFGPGTRLLVL.

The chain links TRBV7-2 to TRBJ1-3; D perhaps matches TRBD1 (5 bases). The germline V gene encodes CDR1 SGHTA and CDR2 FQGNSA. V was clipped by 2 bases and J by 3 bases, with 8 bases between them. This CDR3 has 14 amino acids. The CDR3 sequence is CASSLSGVGNTIYF. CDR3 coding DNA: TGTGCCAGCAGCTTATCGGGGGTTGGAAACACCATATATTTT.

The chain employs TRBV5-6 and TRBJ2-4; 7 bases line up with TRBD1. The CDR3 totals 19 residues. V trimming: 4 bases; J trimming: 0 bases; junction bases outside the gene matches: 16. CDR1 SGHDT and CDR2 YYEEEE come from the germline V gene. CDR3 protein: CASSPASGGNDLAKNIQYF. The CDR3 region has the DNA TGTGCCAGCAGCCCTGCGTCAGGGGGTAACGATTTAGCCAAAAACATTCAGTACTTC.

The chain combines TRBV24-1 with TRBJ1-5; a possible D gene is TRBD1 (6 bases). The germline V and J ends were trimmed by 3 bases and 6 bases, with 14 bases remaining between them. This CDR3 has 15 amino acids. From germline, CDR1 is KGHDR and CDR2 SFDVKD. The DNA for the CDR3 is TGTGCCACCAGTGATCCGGGGGGCGCGGGTCAGCCCCAGCATTTT. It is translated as CATSDPGGAGQPQHF.

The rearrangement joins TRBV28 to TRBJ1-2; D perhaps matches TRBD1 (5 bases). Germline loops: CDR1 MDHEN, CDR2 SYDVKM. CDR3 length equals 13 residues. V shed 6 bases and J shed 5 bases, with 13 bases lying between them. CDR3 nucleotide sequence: TGTGCCAGCAGCCTCTTTGGGGCTTATGGCTACACCTTC. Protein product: CASSLFGAYGYTF.

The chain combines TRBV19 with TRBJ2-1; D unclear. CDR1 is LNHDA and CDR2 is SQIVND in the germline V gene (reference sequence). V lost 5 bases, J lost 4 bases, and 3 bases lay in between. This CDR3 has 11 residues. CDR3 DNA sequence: TGTGCCAGTAGTTTATACAATGAGCAGTTCTTC. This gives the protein CASSLYNEQFF.